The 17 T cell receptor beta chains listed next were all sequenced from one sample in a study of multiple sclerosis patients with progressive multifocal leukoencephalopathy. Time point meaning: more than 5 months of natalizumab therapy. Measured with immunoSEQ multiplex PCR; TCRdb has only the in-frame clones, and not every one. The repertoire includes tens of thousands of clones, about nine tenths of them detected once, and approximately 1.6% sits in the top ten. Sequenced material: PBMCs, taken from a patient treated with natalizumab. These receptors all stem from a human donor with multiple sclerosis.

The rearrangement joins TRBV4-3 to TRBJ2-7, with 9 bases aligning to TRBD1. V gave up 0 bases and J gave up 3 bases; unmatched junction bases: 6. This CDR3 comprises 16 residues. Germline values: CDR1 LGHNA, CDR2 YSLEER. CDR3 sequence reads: CASSQDLGQGLYEQYF. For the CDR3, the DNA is TGCGCCAGCAGCCAAGATCTGGGACAGGGACTCTACGAGCAGTACTTC.

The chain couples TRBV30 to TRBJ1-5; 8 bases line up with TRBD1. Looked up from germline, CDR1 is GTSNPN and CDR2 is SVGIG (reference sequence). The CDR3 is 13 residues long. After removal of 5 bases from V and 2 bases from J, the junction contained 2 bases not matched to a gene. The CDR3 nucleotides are TGTGCCTGGGCGACAGGGGGCAATCAGCCCCAGCATTTT. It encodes CAWATGGNQPQHF.

CDR3 in DNA: TGTGCCACCAGCGACCCCAGGGCGGGAGTAATTGGCGAGCAGTACTTC. Translating it yields CATSDPRAGVIGEQYF. V is TRBV15 and J is TRBJ2-7, with 7 bases that match TRBD2. Germline lookup yields CDR1 LNHNV and CDR2 YYDKDF (reference sequence). Trimming at V came to 5 bases and at J to 6 bases, leaving 16 bases not matched to a gene. The CDR3 is 16 residues long.

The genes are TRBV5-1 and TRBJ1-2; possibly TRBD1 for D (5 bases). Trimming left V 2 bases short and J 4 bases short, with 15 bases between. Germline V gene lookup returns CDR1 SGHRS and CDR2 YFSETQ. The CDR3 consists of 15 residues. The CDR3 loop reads CASSFRDHGGYGYTF. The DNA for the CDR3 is TGCGCCAGCAGCTTCCGGGACCACGGAGGCTATGGCTACACCTTC.

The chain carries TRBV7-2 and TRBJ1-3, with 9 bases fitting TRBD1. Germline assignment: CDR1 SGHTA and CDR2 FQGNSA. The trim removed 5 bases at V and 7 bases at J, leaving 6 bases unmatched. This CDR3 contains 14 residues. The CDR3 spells CASSPQGARNTIYF. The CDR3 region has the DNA TGTGCCAGCAGCCCACAGGGGGCGCGGAACACCATATATTTT.

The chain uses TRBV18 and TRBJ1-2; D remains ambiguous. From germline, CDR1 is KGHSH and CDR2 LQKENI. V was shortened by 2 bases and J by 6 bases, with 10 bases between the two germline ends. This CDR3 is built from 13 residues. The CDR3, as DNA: TGTGCCAGCTCACCATTGGGTTTGAATGGCTACACCTTC. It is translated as CASSPLGLNGYTF.

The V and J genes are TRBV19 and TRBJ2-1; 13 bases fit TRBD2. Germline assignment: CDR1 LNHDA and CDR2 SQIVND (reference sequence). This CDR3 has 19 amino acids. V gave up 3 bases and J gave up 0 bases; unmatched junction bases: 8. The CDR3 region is CASSMFRTSGGSSYNEQFF. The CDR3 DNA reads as TGTGCCAGTAGTATGTTCCGGACTAGCGGGGGAAGCTCCTACAATGAGCAGTTCTTC.

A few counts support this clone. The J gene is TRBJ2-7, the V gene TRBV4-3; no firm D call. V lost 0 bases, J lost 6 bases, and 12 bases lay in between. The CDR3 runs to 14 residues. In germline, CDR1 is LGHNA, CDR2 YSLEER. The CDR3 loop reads CASSQDSWGTEQYF. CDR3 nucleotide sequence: TGCGCCAGCAGCCAAGATTCTTGGGGTACCGAGCAGTACTTC.

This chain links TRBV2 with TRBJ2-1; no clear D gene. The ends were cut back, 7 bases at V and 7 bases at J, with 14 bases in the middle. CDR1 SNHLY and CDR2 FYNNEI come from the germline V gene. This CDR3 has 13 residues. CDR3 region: CASNLTGRNEQFF. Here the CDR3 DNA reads TGTGCCAGCAATCTAACGGGTCGGAATGAGCAGTTCTTC.

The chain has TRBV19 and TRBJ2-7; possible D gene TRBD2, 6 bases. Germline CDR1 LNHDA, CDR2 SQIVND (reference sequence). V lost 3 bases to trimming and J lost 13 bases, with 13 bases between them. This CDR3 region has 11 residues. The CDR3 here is CASSIGGNKYF. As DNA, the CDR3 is TGTGCCAGTAGTATCGGCGGGAATAAATACTTC.

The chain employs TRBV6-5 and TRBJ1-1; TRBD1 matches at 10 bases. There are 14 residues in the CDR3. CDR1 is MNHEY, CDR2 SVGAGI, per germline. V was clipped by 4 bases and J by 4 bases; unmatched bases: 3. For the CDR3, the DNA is TGTGCCAGCAGTTGGGACAGGGGAAGCACTGAAGCTTTCTTT. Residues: CASSWDRGSTEAFF.

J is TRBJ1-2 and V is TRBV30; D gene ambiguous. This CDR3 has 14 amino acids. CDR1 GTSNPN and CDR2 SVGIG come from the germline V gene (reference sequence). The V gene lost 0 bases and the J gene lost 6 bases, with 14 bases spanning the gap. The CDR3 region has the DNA TGTGCCTGGAGTGTAGCCTCAAGCGCAAATGGCTACACCTTC. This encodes CAWSVASSANGYTF.

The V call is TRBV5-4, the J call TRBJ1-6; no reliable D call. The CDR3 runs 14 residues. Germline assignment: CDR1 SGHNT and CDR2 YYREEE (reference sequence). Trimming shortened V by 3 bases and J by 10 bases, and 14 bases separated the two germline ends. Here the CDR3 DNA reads TGTGCCAGCAGCTCTGTTGAGTTACGCTCACCCCTCCACTTT. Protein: CASSSVELRSPLHF.

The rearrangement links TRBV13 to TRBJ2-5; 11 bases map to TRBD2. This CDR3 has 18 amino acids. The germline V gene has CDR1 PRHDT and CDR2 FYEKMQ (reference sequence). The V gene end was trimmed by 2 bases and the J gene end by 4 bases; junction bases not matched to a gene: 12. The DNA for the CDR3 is TGTGCCAGCAGCTTAAGGGGACTAGCGGAACCTGAGATAGAGACCCAGTACTTC. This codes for CASSLRGLAEPEIETQYF.

CDR3 amino acids: CASSSRGTGAGNTIYF. CDR3 sequence (DNA): TGTGCCAGCAGCTCCCGCGGGACAGGGGCTGGAAACACCATATATTTT. This chain connects TRBV11-2 to TRBJ1-3; the match to TRBD1 covers 10 bases. Germline CDR1 SGHAT, CDR2 FQNNGV. Losses at the gene ends were 4 bases for V and 2 bases for J; bases not matched to a gene: 5. The CDR3 length is 16 residues.

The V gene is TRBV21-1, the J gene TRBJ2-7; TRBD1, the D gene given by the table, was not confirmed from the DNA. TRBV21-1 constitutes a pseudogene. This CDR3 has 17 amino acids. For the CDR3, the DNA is TGTGCCAGCAGCAAGATGCGGAGAGCAGGGGTTCCCTACGAGCAGTACTTC. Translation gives CASSKMRRAGVPYEQYF.

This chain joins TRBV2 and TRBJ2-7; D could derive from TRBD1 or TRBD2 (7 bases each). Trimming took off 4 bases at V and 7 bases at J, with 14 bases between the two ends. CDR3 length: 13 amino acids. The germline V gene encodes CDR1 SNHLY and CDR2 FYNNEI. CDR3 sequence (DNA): TGTGCCAGCAGTGGAGGGACAGCGGGAGAGCAGTACTTC. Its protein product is CASSGGTAGEQYF. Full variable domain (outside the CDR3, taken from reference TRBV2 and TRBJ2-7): EPEVTQTPSHQVTQMGQEVILRCVPISNHLYFYWYRQILGQKVEFLVSFYNNEISEKSEIFDDQFSVERPDGSNFTLKIRSTKLEDSAMYFCASSGGTAGEQYFGPGTRLTVT.